This paragraph reports one TCR beta chain. Antigen: not known. It may be a read error: a sequence one base away is much more abundant. The data derive from a study of CD8 T cells in ankylosing spondylitis. Study-level results: Within matched ankylosing spondylitis synovial fluid, disease-linked clones were reportedly significantly enriched. A TCR beta motif made of 7 to 9 highly homologous variants seemed typical of ankylosing spondylitis blood. Prior work had noted some motif variants in reactive arthritis blood and synovial fluid.

Using its own MiXCR run on the 5' RACE reads, TCRdb lists one record per CDR3 protein. The sample carries 340,000 or so distinct CDR3 sequences, approximately 14% recorded once. The CDR3 contains 15 residues. Germline lookup yields CDR1 SGHRS and CDR2 YFSETQ. After removal of 2 bases from V and 6 bases from J, the junction contained 3 bases not matched to a gene. The origin of this receptor is a male donor with ankylosing spondylitis or in good health (not recorded which). The sample consisted of blood, either unsorted or a sorted T cell fraction (not recorded which). The rearrangement links TRBV5-1 to TRBJ2-1; 12 nucleotides line up with TRBD2. CDR3 DNA: TGCGCCAGCAGCTTTCTGACTAGCGGGGGCAATGAGCAGTTCTTC. Encoded protein: CASSFLTSGGNEQFF.